This entry lists 26 T cell receptor beta chains sequenced from one sample in a study of response to subunit inactivated influenza vaccine. TCRdb re-called the RT-PCR reads through MiXCR, storing one row per CDR3 protein. The sample lists over 750,000 distinct CDR3 sequences; around 20% were seen once. The starting material was PBMCs from blood, obtained around 5 days after vaccination. These receptors were collected from a man aged 45-65 years who received an inactivated influenza vaccine.

This chain connects TRBV9 to TRBJ2-5; 13 bases fit TRBD2. V trimming: 4 bases; J trimming: 2 bases; junction bases outside the gene matches: 5. This CDR3 spans 16 amino acids. Per germline, CDR1 SGDLS and CDR2 YYNGEE. CDR3 sequence reads: CASSPGTSGMQETQYF. The CDR3 DNA reads TGTGCCAGCAGCCCAGGGACTAGCGGGATGCAAGAGACCCAGTACTTC.

This clonotype was detected only a few times. V and J are TRBV6-2 or TRBV6-3 and TRBJ2-3, with a possible D match to TRBD2 (6 bases). Germline assignment: CDR1 MNHEY and CDR2 SVGEGT. The V end was cut by 7 bases, the J end by 3 bases, with 17 bases between. The CDR3 has 15 amino acids. DNA for the CDR3: TGTGCCAGCAAATTACCAGGACTACCAACAGATACGCAGTATTTT. Translation: CASKLPGLPTDTQYF.

This clonotype has a handful of counts. V and J are TRBV18 and TRBJ2-1; TRBD1 matches 7 bases. The CDR3 length is 15 residues. V lost 3 bases, J lost 6 bases, and 8 bases stayed unmatched. Looked up from germline, CDR1 is KGHSH and CDR2 is LQKENI. Written as DNA, the CDR3 is TGTGCCAGCTCACCTATGGGGACAGAGGGCAATGAGCAGTTCTTC. It yields the protein CASSPMGTEGNEQFF.

The chain has TRBV10-3 and TRBJ2-1; TRBD1 aligns across 10 bases. The CDR3 spans 16 residues. V was pared by 5 bases and J by 9 bases, with 13 bases of the junction left unmatched. The germline V gene encodes CDR1 ENHRY and CDR2 SYGVKD. The CDR3: CAISQPPGQGLGEQFF. The CDR3 DNA follows: TGTGCCATCAGTCAACCTCCGGGACAGGGGCTTGGTGAGCAGTTCTTC.

The chain combines TRBV6-5 with TRBJ2-7; 10 positions agree with TRBD2. V lost 6 bases, J lost 2 bases, and 13 bases stayed unmatched. Germline V gene data show CDR1 as MNHEY and CDR2 as SVGAGI. The CDR3 covers 17 residues. CDR3 DNA sequence: TGTGCCAGCAGGTACACTCTAGCGGGAGATCCCACCTACGAGCAGTACTTC. It is translated as CASRYTLAGDPTYEQYF.

This clonotype was detected a few times. The chain combines TRBV7-2 with TRBJ2-5; no reliable D call. Germline CDR1 reads SGHTA; CDR2 reads FQGNSA. This CDR3 comprises 13 residues. V lost 6 bases and J lost 2, with 10 bases in between. CDR3 protein: CASRGFGQETQYF. As DNA, the CDR3 is TGTGCCAGCAGAGGGTTCGGACAAGAGACCCAGTACTTC.

This clonotype occurred a few times. The chain couples TRBV15 to TRBJ2-2, with D uncertain. The germline CDR1 and CDR2 sequences are LNHNV and YYDKDF (reference sequence). V lost 1 base and J lost 8, with 8 bases in between. This CDR3 is 13 amino acids long. CDR3 bases: TGTGCCACCAGCAGAGGAGAAGGAGGGGAGCTGTTTTTT. Translation: CATSRGEGGELFF.

This clonotype was seen a few times. V is TRBV7-6 and J is TRBJ2-1; TRBD2 might be the D (6 bases). CDR1 is SGHVS, CDR2 FNYEAQ, per germline. V dropped 5 bases and J dropped 6 bases, with 20 bases sitting between them. This CDR3 contains 16 residues. CDR3 sequence (DNA): TGTGCCAGCAGCCCAGCGCGGGGCTCCGGGGGCAATGAGCAGTTCTTC. This gives the protein CASSPARGSGGNEQFF. The full variable domain, its missing parts supplied by reference TRBV7-6 and TRBJ2-1, is GAGVSQSPRYKVTKRGQDVALRCDPISGHVSLYWYRQALGQGPEFLTYFNYEAQQDKSGLPNDRFSAERPEGSISTLTIQRTEQRDSAMYRCASSPARGSGGNEQFFGPGTRLTVL.

The chain employs TRBV7-2 and TRBJ2-2; possibly TRBD1 or TRBD2 for D (5 bases each). Germline-derived CDR1 and CDR2 are SGHTA and FQGNSA. This CDR3 is 14 amino acids long. Trimming shortened V by 4 bases and J by 5 bases, and 11 bases separated the two germline ends. The CDR3 loop reads CASSWGAGTGELFF. CDR3 coding DNA: TGTGCCAGCAGCTGGGGAGCAGGGACCGGGGAGCTGTTTTTT.

This rearrangement joins TRBV12-3 or TRBV12-4 to TRBJ1-2; D is uncertain. This CDR3 comprises 14 residues. With 7 bases removed from V and 4 bases from J, the gap between germline ends came to 16 bases. The CDR3 region is CASTTREGSYGYTF. As DNA, the CDR3 is TGTGCCAGCACTACGAGGGAAGGGAGCTATGGCTACACCTTC.

V is TRBV12-3 or TRBV12-4 and J is TRBJ2-2; D possibly corresponds to TRBD1 (6 bases). Trimming cost V 6 bases and J 4 bases, with 12 bases left between them. This CDR3 comprises 14 residues. The CDR3 region is CASRAGVGTGELFF. For the CDR3, the DNA is TGTGCCAGCAGGGCAGGGGTCGGCACCGGGGAGCTGTTTTTT.

V is TRBV7-2 and J is TRBJ2-7, with 8 bases aligning to TRBD2. The trim removed 2 bases at V and 8 bases at J, leaving 11 bases unmatched. Germline loops: CDR1 SGHTA, CDR2 FQGNSA. The CDR3 has 15 residues. DNA for the CDR3: TGTGCCAGCAGCTTAAGTCAGGCGACTAGCGACCAGCAGTACTTC. It codes for CASSLSQATSDQQYF.

CDR3 loop: CASSLALSTSGNTIYF. The CDR3 DNA reads as TGTGCCAGCAGTCTGGCGTTATCGACATCTGGAAACACCATATATTTT. This chain links TRBV28 with TRBJ1-3; no firm D call. The CDR3 extends over 16 amino acids. Germline V gene sequence: CDR1 MDHEN, CDR2 SYDVKM. V lost 5 bases and J 1 base, leaving 15 bases between the germline ends.

The rearrangement links TRBV20-1 to TRBJ2-7; TRBD1 is a possible D gene (6 bases). CDR3 length: 11 residues. In germline, CDR1 is DFQATT, CDR2 SNEGSKA (reference sequence). CDR3 sequence (DNA): TGCAGCACAGGGCCCTCCTACGAGCAGTACTTC. Translated: CSTGPSYEQYF.

In its sample, this clonotype was seen many times. V is TRBV15 and J is TRBJ2-2; D unresolved. CDR1 and CDR2 from the germline V gene are LNHNV and YYDKDF (reference sequence). V lost 7 bases and J lost 1, with 10 bases in between. The CDR3 is made up of 14 amino acids. The CDR3 DNA reads as TGTGCCACCACACTTTCAGGGAACACCGGGGAGCTGTTTTTT. This sequence encodes CATTLSGNTGELFF.

The chain recombines TRBV2 with TRBJ2-2; the match to TRBD2 covers 12 bases. Germline V gene data show CDR1 as SNHLY and CDR2 as FYNNEI. V lost 4 bases to trimming and J lost 6 bases; unmatched junction nucleotides: 6. This CDR3 has 16 residues. Here the CDR3 reads CASSGASGGASGELFF. In DNA, the CDR3 is TGTGCCAGCAGTGGAGCTAGCGGGGGGGCCTCCGGGGAGCTGTTTTTT.

This clonotype was found many times. The CDR3 is CATSRDPGSYNEQFF. CDR3 coding DNA: TGTGCCACCAGCAGAGACCCGGGATCCTACAATGAGCAGTTCTTC. The genes are TRBV15 and TRBJ2-1, with a weak D call TRBD2 (5 bases). V was pared by 0 bases and J by 1 base, with 7 bases between. The CDR3 sequence is 15 residues long. Per the germline V gene, CDR1 is LNHNV and CDR2 is YYDKDF (reference sequence).

This clonotype was seen only a few times. This chain connects TRBV7-9 to TRBJ1-1; D possibly corresponds to TRBD1 (6 bases). CDR3 length equals 13 residues. Trimming took 8 bases from V and 5 from J, leaving 15 bases between them. In germline, CDR1 is SEHNR, CDR2 FQNEAQ (reference sequence). The CDR3 sequence: CASRTRGWTEAFF. In nucleotides, the CDR3 is TGTGCCAGCCGAACAAGGGGGTGGACTGAAGCTTTCTTT.

This clonotype showed up many times. The chain recombines TRBV15 with TRBJ2-7, with D perhaps TRBD2 (5 bases). V lost 0 bases and J 7 bases, leaving 13 bases between the germline ends. CDR1 and CDR2 (germline): LNHNV, YYDKDF (reference sequence). CDR3 length equals 14 residues. The chain's CDR3 is CATSRDGLAREQYF. As DNA, the CDR3 is TGTGCCACCAGCAGAGATGGGCTAGCCCGAGAGCAGTACTTC.

This clonotype was seen many times. This chain connects TRBV5-1 to TRBJ2-1; perhaps TRBD1 as D (5 bases). Germline CDR1 reads SGHRS; CDR2 reads YFSETQ. V dropped 4 bases and J dropped 4 bases, with 9 bases sitting between them. This CDR3 has 13 amino acids. The CDR3 here is CASSTDIYNEQFF. For the CDR3, the DNA is TGCGCCAGCAGCACGGACATTTACAATGAGCAGTTCTTC.

This clonotype was detected only a few times. The chain joins TRBV5-1 to TRBJ2-7, with D unclear. Trimming shortened V by 4 bases and J by 3 bases, and 20 bases separated the two germline ends. This CDR3 has 16 residues. Germline V gene lookup returns CDR1 SGHRS and CDR2 YFSETQ. CDR3 nucleotides: TGCGCCAGCAGCCCAGACCCGACTGGAGTAGTCTACGAGCAGTACTTC. Amino acid sequence: CASSPDPTGVVYEQYF.

In this sample, this clonotype turned up a few times. This sequence joins TRBV7-8 and TRBJ2-1; 9 bases match TRBD2. V shed 8 bases and J 9 bases; nucleotides not matched to a gene: 11. Germline lookup yields CDR1 SGHVS and CDR2 FQNEAQ. The CDR3 spans 14 residues. The CDR3 DNA sequence: TGTGCCAGCGACCTGGGCGGGGGGGTTGGTGAGCAGTTCTTC. As protein: CASDLGGGVGEQFF.

J is TRBJ1-1 and V is TRBV4-1; D is perhaps TRBD1 (5 bases). The CDR3 is 14 amino acids. V dropped 1 base and J dropped 5 bases, with 11 bases sitting between them. Germline V CDR1 and CDR2: MGHRA, YSYEKL. DNA of the CDR3: TGCGCCAGCAGCCAAGTCCCAGGGCCAACTGAAGCTTTCTTT. It codes for CASSQVPGPTEAFF.

In its sample, this clonotype was seen many times. The rearrangement joins TRBV6-2 or TRBV6-3 to TRBJ2-7; D not resolved. Germline V CDR1 and CDR2: MNHEY, SVGEGT. Trimming stripped 6 bases from V and 4 bases from J, with 7 bases between. The CDR3 length is 11 residues. The CDR3 DNA sequence: TGTGCCAGCAGGACAAGTTACGAGCAGTACTTC. Encoded protein: CASRTSYEQYF.

This chain uses TRBV18 with TRBJ2-7; 7 bases agree with TRBD1. The germline CDR1 and CDR2 sequences are KGHSH and LQKENI. The CDR3 length is 15 residues. J was trimmed by 0 bases and V by 3 bases; bases with no gene match: 5. The CDR3 loop reads CASSPTGLLSYEQYF. DNA of the CDR3: TGTGCCAGCTCACCGACAGGGCTCCTCTCCTACGAGCAGTACTTC.

This clonotype was seen more than once but under ten times. The chain couples TRBV6-1 to TRBJ2-1; D possibly corresponds to TRBD1 (6 bases). Germline V gene data show CDR1 as MNHNS and CDR2 as SASEGT. V lost 5 bases to trimming and J lost 7 bases, with 15 bases between them. CDR3 length equals 14 residues. The CDR3 reads CASSRSQGNNEQFF. CDR3 bases: TGTGCCAGCAGTCGGTCCCAGGGGAATAATGAGCAGTTCTTC.